Described below is a single TCR beta chain sequence and its context. The antigen is not known. V shed 2 bases and J 7 bases; nucleotides not matched to a gene: 8. CDR1 SGHDT and CDR2 YYEEEE come from the germline V gene. The CDR3 spans 15 residues. The data are from a study of CD8+ T cells in alopecia areata. Treatment specified: oral pan-JAK inhibitor, 5-10 mg twice daily. PBMCs provided sorted CD4+ and CD8+ T cells. General observations from the study: Affected scalp, especially in alopecia totalis/universalis, had a higher clonality than normal scalp did. Scalp clonality and expanded CD8+ clones among the top 100 were significantly decreased by tofacitinib. Scalp sequencing also captures normal skin's resident alphabeta T cells.

Reverse transcription of extracted RNA yielded cDNA, which provided the sequencing template. The table came from immunoSEQ multiplex PCR; TCRdb's copy has only in-frame clones and leaves some out. The top ten hold 1.2% of the sample, which has approximately 210,000 clones, just over 65% seen once. This chain links TRBV5-6 with TRBJ2-1, with TRBD2 matching over 8 bases. This TCR came from a human donor with alopecia areata. The source was CD4+ T cells sorted from blood, collected at approximately week 42, from a patient treated with tofacitinib. CDR3 loop: CASSLSWRGVNEQFF. CDR3 DNA: TGTGCCAGCAGCTTATCATGGCGGGGGGTAAATGAGCAGTTCTTC.